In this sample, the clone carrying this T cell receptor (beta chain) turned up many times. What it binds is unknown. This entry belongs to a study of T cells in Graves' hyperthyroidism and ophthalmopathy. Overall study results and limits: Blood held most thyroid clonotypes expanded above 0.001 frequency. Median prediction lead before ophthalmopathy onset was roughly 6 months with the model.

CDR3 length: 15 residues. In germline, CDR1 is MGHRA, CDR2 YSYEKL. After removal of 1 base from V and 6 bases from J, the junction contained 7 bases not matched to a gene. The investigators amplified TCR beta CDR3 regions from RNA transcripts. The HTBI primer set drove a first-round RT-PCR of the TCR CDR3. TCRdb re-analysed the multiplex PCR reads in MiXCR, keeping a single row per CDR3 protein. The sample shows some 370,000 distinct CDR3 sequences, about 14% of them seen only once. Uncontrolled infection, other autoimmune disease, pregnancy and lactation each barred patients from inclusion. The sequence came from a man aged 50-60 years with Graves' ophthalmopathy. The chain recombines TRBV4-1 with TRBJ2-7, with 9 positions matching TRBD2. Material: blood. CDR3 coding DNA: TGCGCCAGCAGCCAAGCGAGGGTAGCGGGAGTCGAGCAGTACTTC. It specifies CASSQARVAGVEQYF.